One and the same sample provided the 11 T cell receptor beta chains below, sequenced in a study of cytomegalovirus exposure and HLA in healthy donors. PCR employed 60 Vbeta and 13 Jbeta primers. Only in-frame clones appear in the TCRdb table, and some are missing; sequencing was by immunoSEQ multiplex PCR. The profile shows some 130,000 clones, about 80% of them singletons. Sequencing used PBMCs. These receptor sequences come from a man between 25 and 39 years old in good health.

Of note for this clone: The sample carries other DNA sequences with the same CDR3. The V gene is TRBV7-6, the J gene TRBJ1-2; no clear D. Germline loops: CDR1 SGHVS, CDR2 FNYEAQ. This CDR3 is built from 14 residues. Trimming shortened V by 1 base and J by 2 bases, and 8 bases separated the two germline ends. The CDR3 loop is CASSLGAANYGYTF. DNA for the CDR3: TGTGCCAGCAGCTTAGGGGCAGCCAACTATGGCTACACCTTC.

The rearrangement uses TRBV6-5 and TRBJ2-1, with TRBD2 matching over 11 bases. V was pared by 4 bases and J by 7 bases, with 9 bases of the junction left unmatched. Germline V CDR1 and CDR2: MNHEY, SVGAGI. This CDR3 is 16 amino acids long. The CDR3 loop reads CASSLTSGTLRNEQFF. In DNA, the CDR3 is TGTGCCAGCAGTTTGACTAGCGGGACCCTTCGGAATGAGCAGTTCTTC.

CDR3: CASSLTAGGRLETQYF. CDR3 sequence (DNA): TGTGCCAGCAGCTTAACGGCGGGAGGGCGGCTAGAGACCCAGTACTTC. The chain joins TRBV7-2 to TRBJ2-5, with 9 bases matching TRBD2. The CDR3 consists of 16 residues. CDR1 is SGHTA and CDR2 is FQGNSA in the germline V gene. The V and J ends lost 2 bases and 4 bases, in that order; junction bases with no gene match: 8.

This rearrangement joins TRBV10-3 to TRBJ2-1, with a possible D match to TRBD1 (5 bases). The CDR3 contains 13 residues. The ends were cut back, 8 bases at V and 6 bases at J, with 14 bases in the middle. Germline V gene data show CDR1 as ENHRY and CDR2 as SYGVKD. The chain's CDR3 is CAIQGVSGNEQFF. CDR3 bases: TGTGCCATCCAAGGGGTCAGTGGCAATGAGCAGTTCTTC.

As concerns this clone: Its ends do not fully match the called genes, so a read error is possible. The chain recombines TRBV7-9 with TRBJ1-2; D is undetermined. The CDR3 sequence is 13 residues long. Germline loops: CDR1 SEHNR, CDR2 FQNEAQ (reference sequence). CDR3 loop: CSSSPPSGTGYTF. As DNA, the CDR3 is TGTTCCAGCAGTCCCCCCTCAGGTACGGGCTACACCTTC.

A few counts support this clone. The chain uses TRBV28 and TRBJ1-1; possible D gene TRBD1, 6 bases. The length of the CDR3 is 14 residues. Deletions cut 2 bases from V and 2 bases from J, with 9 bases between. Germline V CDR1 and CDR2: MDHEN, SYDVKM. The CDR3 DNA sequence: TGTGCCAGCAGTTTACCAGGGGCTAACACTGAAGCTTTCTTT. It encodes CASSLPGANTEAFF. Variable domain in full (rest from reference TRBV28 and TRBJ1-1): DVKVTQSSRYLVKRTGEKVFLECVQDMDHENMFWYRQDPGLGLRLIYFSYDVKMKEKGDIPEGYSVSREKKERFSLILESASTNQTSMYLCASSLPGANTEAFFGQGTRLTVV.

The chain combines TRBV7-9 with TRBJ2-7, with a weak D call TRBD1 (5 bases). Trimming shortened V by 1 base and J by 5 bases, and 12 bases separated the two germline ends. Germline V gene lookup returns CDR1 SEHNR and CDR2 FQNEAQ (reference sequence). CDR3 length: 14 amino acids. The CDR3 region is CASSLGGQKDEQYF. The CDR3 region has the DNA TGTGCCAGCAGCTTAGGTGGACAAAAGGACGAGCAGTACTTC.

The V gene is TRBV30, the J gene TRBJ2-7, with D tentatively TRBD2 (6 bases). Germline lookup yields CDR1 GTSNPN and CDR2 SVGIG (reference sequence). This CDR3 is built from 16 residues. V lost 1 base and J lost 2, with 18 bases in between. CDR3 coding DNA: TGTGCCTGGAGTGGAAGGGCCAGCGGGCATCCCTACGAGCAGTACTTC. The encoded protein is CAWSGRASGHPYEQYF.

V gene TRBV5-6 combines with J gene TRBJ2-1, with TRBD2 as a possible D gene (6 bases). The germline CDR1 and CDR2 sequences are SGHDT and YYEEEE. The CDR3 sequence is 15 residues long. V lost 1 base and J 6 bases, leaving 14 bases between the germline ends. The CDR3 reads CASSLFGGTINEQFF. The CDR3 nucleotides read TGTGCCAGCAGCTTGTTTGGCGGGACGATCAATGAGCAGTTCTTC.

The chain combines TRBV6-1 with TRBJ1-2; 8 bases are shared with TRBD1. The germline V gene has CDR1 MNHNS and CDR2 SASEGT. With 6 bases clipped from V and 4 bases from J, the junction kept 10 bases outside the gene matches. CDR3 length: 15 residues. CDR3 protein: CASRRNTGGLYGYTF. CDR3 bases: TGTGCCAGCAGGAGGAACACAGGGGGACTCTATGGCTACACCTTC.

The chain joins TRBV29-1 to TRBJ2-1; possibly TRBD2 for D (5 bases). The CDR3 length is 15 residues. The germline V gene has CDR1 SQVTM and CDR2 ANQGSEA. V shed 4 bases and J shed 0 bases, with 13 bases lying between them. CDR3 sequence: CSVGRRPSSYNEQFF. The CDR3 DNA reads TGCAGCGTTGGGCGGAGGCCAAGCTCCTACAATGAGCAGTTCTTC.